This T cell receptor beta chain was documented in a study of STAT3 mutations in large granular lymphocyte leukemia. Produced via immunoSEQ multiplex PCR; TCRdb's table is partial and in-frame only. The repertoire consists of tens of thousands of clones, with 70% to 90% occurring once and the leading ten covering 9.5% to 15%. Details on this clone: Antigen: not known.

Study-wide results and limits: Every T-LGLL patient had at least one immunodominant TCRbeta clonotype.

CDR3 length: 14 residues. Germline CDR1 reads MNHEY; CDR2 reads SMNVEV (reference sequence). Trimming pared 0 bases from V and 3 bases from J, leaving 5 bases between. The chain uses TRBV27 and TRBJ2-2; no clear D gene. The receptor comes from a man in his 60s with T-cell large granular lymphocyte leukemia. Some clones in this sample may be carry-over from other donors' samples. The specimen sequenced was peripheral blood mononuclear cells. The CDR3: CASSLSKYTGELFF. In nucleotides, the CDR3 is TGTGCCAGCAGTTTATCGAAGTACACCGGGGAGCTGTTTTTT.